This T cell receptor beta chain emerged from a study of T cells in localized non-small cell lung cancer. Only one count was recorded for this clone. Its antigen is unidentified. Method: immunoSEQ multiplex PCR; TCRdb's copy keeps in-frame clones and lacks some. The sample lists almost 65,000 clones; under 90% were seen once. The CDR3 loop spans 16 amino acids. CDR1 and CDR2 (germline): SGDLS, YYNGEE. V dropped 0 bases and J dropped 0 bases, with 11 bases sitting between them. Study conclusions and caveats: Sequencing, confined to only one tumor region, leaves heterogeneity possible. Uninvolved adjacent lung had higher T cell clonality than tumor and all other tissues. Increased T cell density in blood showed an association with longer overall survival. Researchers found a median roughly 56 of the top 100 tumor clones in adjacent lung.

The chain uses TRBV9 and TRBJ2-3; a possible D gene is TRBD2 (5 bases). This sample comprised peripheral blood, obtained before any cancer treatment. This receptor was obtained from a woman between 40 and 69 years old with stage I lung adenocarcinoma. CDR3 sequence: CASSVASGQSTDTQYF. DNA for the CDR3: TGTGCCAGCAGCGTAGCCAGCGGCCAAAGCACAGATACGCAGTATTTT.